The 9 T cell receptor beta chains below were found in one sample sequenced in a study of T cells in Graves' hyperthyroidism and ophthalmopathy. RNA transcripts gave rise to amplified TCR beta CDR3 regions. Initially, a first-round RT-PCR of the TCR CDR3 employed the HTBI primer set. In TCRdb, the multiplex PCR reads were re-called with MiXCR into one record per CDR3 protein. The profile shows around 760,000 distinct CDR3 sequences, approximately 40% of them singletons. Sequenced sample: blood. The receptors were sampled from a woman in her thirties or forties with Graves' hyperthyroidism.

This clonotype occurred once. The V gene is TRBV20-1, the J gene TRBJ2-3, with 13 bases matching TRBD2. The V gene end was trimmed by 1 base and the J gene end by 2 bases; junction bases not matched to a gene: 6. The CDR3 runs 17 residues. Germline V gene data show CDR1 as DFQATT and CDR2 as SNEGSKA (reference sequence). The CDR3 protein is CSARVTSGRGSTDTQYF. The CDR3 DNA reads as TGCAGTGCTAGAGTTACTAGCGGGAGGGGATCCACAGATACGCAGTATTTT.

This clonotype appeared many times. The chain combines TRBV25-1 with TRBJ1-5, with D uncertain. Trimming cost V 2 bases and J 1 base, with 6 bases left between them. The CDR3 sequence is 14 residues long. From germline, CDR1 is MGHDK and CDR2 SYGVNS. The CDR3 here is CASSEAQSNQPQHF. For the CDR3, the DNA is TGTGCCAGCAGTGAAGCCCAGAGCAATCAGCCCCAGCATTTT. Supplemented by reference TRBV25-1 and TRBJ1-5, the full variable domain reads EADIYQTPRYLVIGTGKKITLECSQTMGHDKMYWYQQDPGMELHLIHYSYGVNSTEKGDLSSESTVSRIRTEHFPLTLESARPSHTSQYLCASSEAQSNQPQHFGDGTRLSIL.

Many counts were recorded for this clonotype. The chain uses TRBV29-1 and TRBJ1-2; 9 bases align to TRBD1. Trimming at V came to 4 bases and at J to 3 bases, leaving 3 bases not matched to a gene. The CDR3 is 13 amino acids. The germline gives CDR1 SQVTM, CDR2 ANQGSEA. CDR3 protein: CSVGTGVDYGYTF. The CDR3 DNA follows: TGCAGCGTTGGGACAGGGGTCGACTATGGCTACACCTTC.

In this sample, this clonotype turned up a few times. J is TRBJ2-7 and V is TRBV29-1; D is uncertain. This CDR3 spans 12 amino acids. The germline V gene has CDR1 SQVTM and CDR2 ANQGSEA. Trimming left V 4 bases short and J 4 bases short, with 11 bases between. The CDR3 DNA follows: TGCAGCGTTGTTGTTACGACGTACGAGCAGTACTTC. It is translated as CSVVVTTYEQYF.

This clonotype was seen repeatedly, ten times or more. The CDR3 DNA follows: TGCGCCAGCAGTGATGAAGTCCTGCATGGCTACACCTTC. Protein sequence: CASSDEVLHGYTF. The V call is TRBV10-1, the J call TRBJ1-2; unclear D gene. CDR3 size: 13 residues. The V end lost 3 bases, the J end lost 6 bases, and 11 bases lay between the germline ends. Per germline, CDR1 WNHNN and CDR2 SYGVQD (reference sequence).

This clonotype came up a few times. V and J are TRBV19 and TRBJ1-4, with D possibly matching TRBD1 (6 bases). The CDR3 consists of 12 residues. The germline gives CDR1 LNHDA, CDR2 SQIVND (reference sequence). V lost 3 bases and J 8 bases, leaving 7 bases between the germline ends. CDR3 DNA: TGTGCCAGTAGTATCCAGGGGGAAAAACTGTTTTTT. Amino acids: CASSIQGEKLFF.

This clonotype was seen at least ten times. The chain links TRBV7-9 to TRBJ2-2; no clear D. Per the germline V gene, CDR1 is SEHNR and CDR2 is FQNEAQ (reference sequence). The CDR3 extends over 13 amino acids. The V end lost 4 bases, the J end lost 4 bases, and 7 bases lay between the germline ends. The CDR3 coding sequence is TGTGCCAGCAGCTACGGAAGCACCGGGGAGCTGTTTTTT. Encoded protein: CASSYGSTGELFF. The full variable domain, in which reference TRBV7-9 and TRBJ2-2 provide the parts outside the CDR3, is DTGVSQNPRHKITKRGQNVTFRCDPISEHNRLYWYRQTLGQGPEFLTYFQNEAQLEKSRLLSDRFSAERPKGSFSTLEIQRTEQGDSAMYLCASSYGSTGELFFGEGSRLTVL.

In its sample, this clonotype was seen a few times. The rearrangement joins TRBV3-1 to TRBJ1-1; tentatively, D is TRBD1 (6 bases). Germline V gene lookup returns CDR1 LGHDT and CDR2 YNNKEL (reference sequence). The CDR3 covers 13 residues. V was cut by 4 bases and J by 8 bases, with 14 bases left in between. The CDR3 DNA follows: TGTGCCAGCAGCCGAATAAGGACAGACGAAGCTTTCTTT. It yields the protein CASSRIRTDEAFF.

This clonotype has a handful of counts. This chain uses TRBV6-6 with TRBJ1-5; 9 bases fit TRBD1. The germline V gene encodes CDR1 MNHNY and CDR2 SVGAGI (reference sequence). The CDR3 contains 16 residues. Trimming at V came to 5 bases and at J to 6 bases, leaving 11 bases not matched to a gene. CDR3 protein: CASSRPGQGERQPQHF. CDR3 DNA sequence: TGTGCCAGCAGTCGCCCGGGACAGGGCGAGCGTCAGCCCCAGCATTTT.